These 20 T cell receptor beta chains originate from one sample sequenced in a study of cytomegalovirus exposure and HLA in healthy donors. It was with 60 Vbeta and 13 Jbeta primers that the PCR ran. TCRdb's copy holds only in-frame clones and misses some; the assay was immunoSEQ multiplex PCR. The table has about 120,000 clones, around three quarters seen once; the top ten hold about 2.5%. The sample comprised PBMCs. These receptors all stem from a female donor in good health and CMV-seronegative.

The chain carries TRBV6-5 and TRBJ1-2; the D is unclear. The V and J ends lost 5 bases and 5 bases respectively, with 9 bases between them. The CDR3 runs to 12 residues. Germline V gives CDR1 MNHEY, CDR2 SVGAGI. The CDR3 loop reads CASSDSHYGYTF. CDR3 coding DNA: TGTGCCAGCAGTGATAGCCATTATGGCTACACCTTC.

The rearrangement joins TRBV30 to TRBJ1-2; TRBD1 is a possible D gene (6 bases). The CDR3 covers 13 residues. Germline assignment: CDR1 GTSNPN and CDR2 SVGIG (reference sequence). V was pared by 4 bases and J by 3 bases, with 12 bases between. CDR3 protein: CAWNRPGDYGYTF. The CDR3 bases are TGTGCCTGGAATCGCCCAGGGGACTATGGCTACACCTTC.

The genes are TRBV30 and TRBJ1-2, with no clear D. V was shortened by 1 base and J by 4 bases, with 13 bases between the two germline ends. Germline V lookup: CDR1 GTSNPN, CDR2 SVGIG (reference sequence). The CDR3 runs 14 residues. The DNA for the CDR3 is TGTGCCTGGAGTGCCAGGAGGGAGGGCTATGGCTACACCTTC. It specifies CAWSARREGYGYTF.

The CDR3 loop is CASSPGGGANVLTF. The CDR3 DNA follows: TGTGCCAGCAGCCCGGGGGGTGGGGCCAACGTCCTGACTTTC. The V gene is TRBV7-2, the J gene TRBJ2-6; 7 bases line up with TRBD2. Germline V gene sequence: CDR1 SGHTA, CDR2 FQGNSA. CDR3 length equals 14 residues. After removal of 5 bases from V and 3 bases from J, the junction contained 1 base not matched to a gene.

The CDR3 loop reads CASSDGQGITYEQYF. CDR3 nucleotides: TGTGCCAGCAGCGACGGACAGGGAATAACCTACGAGCAGTACTTC. The chain carries TRBV9 and TRBJ2-7, with 8 bases identical to TRBD1. After removal of 3 bases from V and 2 bases from J, the junction contained 7 bases not matched to a gene. The CDR3 extends over 15 amino acids. Germline V lookup: CDR1 SGDLS, CDR2 YYNGEE.

The CDR3 nucleotides are TGCGCCAGCAGCTTATTTAACGCGGGACAGGGGTATGAAGCTTTCTTT. Translating gives CASSLFNAGQGYEAFF. This rearrangement joins TRBV5-1 to TRBJ1-1; 10 bases are a match to TRBD1. CDR1 and CDR2 from the germline V gene are SGHRS and YFSETQ. The CDR3 covers 16 residues. The ends lost 2 bases at V and 7 bases at J; junction bases unmatched: 11.

The V and J genes are TRBV30 and TRBJ2-5, with 7 bases identical to TRBD1. Looked up from germline, CDR1 is GTSNPN and CDR2 is SVGIG (reference sequence). The CDR3 has 15 residues. With 1 base clipped from V and 1 base from J, the junction kept 6 bases outside the gene matches. The CDR3: CAWSATTGPQETQYF. CDR3 sequence (DNA): TGTGCCTGGAGTGCGACGACAGGGCCCCAAGAGACCCAGTACTTC. The variable domain in full, with the rest retrieved from reference TRBV30 and TRBJ2-5, is SQTIHQWPATLVQPVGSPLSLECTVEGTSNPNLYWYRQAAGRGLQLLFYSVGIGQISSEVPQNLSASRPQDRQFILSSKKLLLSDSGFYLCAWSATTGPQETQYFGPGTRLLVL.

The rearrangement uses TRBV6-1 and TRBJ2-7; a weak D match, TRBD2 (6 bases). Trimming stripped 6 bases from V and 1 base from J, with 10 bases between. The CDR3 extends over 13 amino acids. Germline V gene lookup returns CDR1 MNHNS and CDR2 SASEGT. The CDR3 coding sequence is TGTGCCAGCAGCCCGGGACTTTCCTACGAGCAGTACTTC. Its protein is CASSPGLSYEQYF.

The rearrangement uses TRBV7-2 and TRBJ1-5; the match to TRBD1 covers 9 bases. CDR3 length equals 15 residues. With V trimmed by 6 bases and J by 10 bases, 13 bases remained unmatched. Germline values: CDR1 SGHTA, CDR2 FQGNSA. This CDR3 is CASRLSTGGLHPQHF. CDR3 DNA sequence: TGTGCCAGCAGACTGAGTACAGGGGGCCTCCACCCCCAGCATTTT.

The rearrangement joins TRBV7-3 to TRBJ2-1; 9 bases are a match to TRBD2. Per germline, CDR1 SGHTA and CDR2 FQGTGA. V dropped 5 bases and J dropped 5; count of bases not matched to a gene: 7. The CDR3 has 15 residues. The DNA of the CDR3 is TGTGCCAGCAGCGAGAGCGGGGGGTCTAACAATGAGCAGTTCTTC. Translation: CASSESGGSNNEQFF.

J is TRBJ2-1 and V is TRBV9, with 11 positions matching TRBD2. Germline V gene lookup returns CDR1 SGDLS and CDR2 YYNGEE. This CDR3 has 16 amino acids. With 5 bases clipped from V and 1 base from J, the junction kept 5 bases outside the gene matches. CDR3 DNA sequence: TGTGCCAGCAGAGGGACTAGCGGAGGATCCTACAATGAGCAGTTCTTC. Translation gives CASRGTSGGSYNEQFF.

The rearrangement uses TRBV5-1 and TRBJ2-3; TRBD1 matches 11 bases. The CDR3 covers 15 residues. Germline CDR1 reads SGHRS; CDR2 reads YFSETQ. Trimming at V came to 3 bases and at J to 5 bases, leaving 5 bases not matched to a gene. Here the CDR3 DNA reads TGCGCCAGCAGCTCCGGGACAGGGGGAGGAGATACGCAGTATTTT. This gives the protein CASSSGTGGGDTQYF.

This clone was seen a few times. This chain joins TRBV11-3 and TRBJ2-6; tentatively, D is TRBD1 (6 bases). Between the trimmed V and J ends, which lost 0 bases and 0 bases, there was a span of 15 bases. This CDR3 is built from 19 residues. Germline V CDR1 and CDR2: SGHNT, YENEEA. The CDR3 DNA sequence: TGTGCCAGCAGCTTAGAACCCGCTCGGGACAACTCTGGGGCCAACGTCCTGACTTTC. This codes for CASSLEPARDNSGANVLTF.

The rearrangement uses TRBV2 and TRBJ2-2, with a tentative D call TRBD2 (6 bases). The V gene lost 7 bases and the J gene lost 4 bases, with 13 bases spanning the gap. Germline lookup yields CDR1 SNHLY and CDR2 FYNNEI. CDR3 size: 14 residues. The CDR3: CASNQRAATGELFF. The CDR3 bases are TGTGCCAGCAATCAGCGGGCGGCCACCGGGGAGCTGTTTTTT.

Only a few counts were recorded for this clone. V gene TRBV14 combines with J gene TRBJ1-1, with no clear D. The germline V and J ends were trimmed by 3 bases and 1 base, with 3 bases remaining between them. The CDR3 is 12 residues long. From germline, CDR1 is SGHDN and CDR2 FVKESK. In DNA form, the CDR3 reads TGTGCCAGCAGCCACGGGAACACTGAAGCTTTCTTT. Protein: CASSHGNTEAFF.

In this sample, this clone turned up a few times. CDR3 DNA: TGCGCCAGCAGCCAAGACAGGGGAACTGAAGCTTTCTTT. Translation: CASSQDRGTEAFF. This chain joins TRBV4-1 and TRBJ1-1; D possibly corresponds to TRBD1 (6 bases). The CDR3 loop spans 13 amino acids. Germline CDR1 MGHRA, CDR2 YSYEKL. Trimming shortened V by 0 bases and J by 5 bases, and 7 bases separated the two germline ends.

This clone was seen a few times. The chain uses TRBV2 and TRBJ1-2, with 7 bases fitting TRBD1. V trimming: 6 bases; J trimming: 3 bases; junction bases outside the gene matches: 7. This CDR3 is 14 amino acids long. The V gene's germline CDR1 is SNHLY and CDR2 FYNNEI. The CDR3 sequence is CASRGPGTDYGYTF. CDR3 DNA: TGTGCCAGCAGGGGTCCCGGGACAGACTATGGCTACACCTTC.

This chain joins TRBV6-1 and TRBJ1-5, with a possible D match to TRBD1 (5 bases). V was clipped by 5 bases and J by 3 bases, with 11 bases between them. The CDR3 totals 14 residues. From germline, CDR1 is MNHNS and CDR2 SASEGT. CDR3 loop: CASSQDTVNQPQHF. The CDR3 nucleotides are TGTGCCAGCAGTCAGGACACGGTCAATCAGCCCCAGCATTTT.

The V call is TRBV6-5, the J call TRBJ2-7, with no clear D. Trimming removed 6 bases at V and 2 bases at J, with 14 bases between. Germline V CDR1 and CDR2: MNHEY, SVGAGI. The CDR3 spans 14 residues. This CDR3 reads CASRRSASAYEQYF. CDR3 nucleotide sequence: TGTGCCAGCAGAAGAAGCGCTTCGGCCTACGAGCAGTACTTC.

This chain links TRBV11-1 with TRBJ2-3, with D possibly matching TRBD2 (6 bases). Germline values: CDR1 SGHAT, CDR2 FQDESV (reference sequence). V was shortened by 1 base and J by 5 bases, with 13 bases between the two germline ends. The length of the CDR3 is 15 residues. The CDR3 loop reads CASSLEGGAGDTQYF. The CDR3, as DNA: TGTGCCAGCAGCTTAGAGGGCGGGGCCGGAGATACGCAGTATTTT.